A single sample is the source of the 18 T cell receptor beta chains below, sequenced in a study of T cell responses to AZD1222 COVID-19 vaccine. Here immunoSEQ multiplex PCR was the method, and the copy in TCRdb shows in-frame clones only, minus some. Of 150,000 to 200,000 clones listed, approximately 87% are singletons. The sequencing used peripheral blood, collected on day 0 of MenACWY control vaccination. The receptors were gathered from an adult in good health.

This rearrangement joins TRBV7-8 to TRBJ2-1, with D possibly matching TRBD1 (5 bases). Between the trimmed V and J ends, which lost 1 base and 9 bases, there was a span of 19 bases. CDR1 SGHVS and CDR2 FQNEAQ come from the germline V gene. There are 16 residues in the CDR3. CDR3 sequence reads: CASSLGSTQGISEQFF. CDR3 in DNA: TGTGCCAGCAGCTTAGGATCCACCCAGGGCATCAGTGAGCAGTTCTTC.

The chain recombines TRBV28 with TRBJ1-1; D is ambiguous. Trimming pared 5 bases from V and 8 bases from J, leaving 6 bases between. This CDR3 spans 10 amino acids. In germline, CDR1 is MDHEN, CDR2 SYDVKM. Here the CDR3 DNA reads TGTGCCAGCAGTCGCCTCGAAGCTTTCTTT. Its translation is CASSRLEAFF.

This chain connects TRBV30 to TRBJ1-2; D is undetermined. V was pared by 0 bases and J by 2 bases, with 10 bases between. From germline, CDR1 is GTSNPN and CDR2 SVGIG (reference sequence). This CDR3 is 14 amino acids long. The CDR3 sequence: CAWSVMGNNYGYTF. For the CDR3, the DNA is TGTGCCTGGAGTGTAATGGGGAACAACTATGGCTACACCTTC.

The V gene is TRBV30, the J gene TRBJ1-1; D perhaps matches TRBD1 (5 bases). This CDR3 contains 13 residues. V was clipped by 2 bases and J by 1 base, with 8 bases between them. Per germline, CDR1 GTSNPN and CDR2 SVGIG (reference sequence). CDR3: CAWSPGTNTEAFF. DNA of the CDR3: TGTGCCTGGAGTCCCGGGACGAACACTGAAGCTTTCTTT.

The chain carries TRBV5-1 and TRBJ2-1; D gene unclear. The CDR3 length is 16 residues. V lost 2 bases and J lost 0, with 12 bases in between. CDR1 and CDR2 (germline): SGHRS, YFSETQ. The CDR3 sequence: CASSFQELRSYNEQFF. CDR3 coding DNA: TGCGCCAGCAGCTTTCAGGAACTCCGCTCCTACAATGAGCAGTTCTTC.

This clone was seen just once. The rearrangement links TRBV28 to TRBJ1-5; D ambiguous. Germline-derived CDR1 and CDR2 are MDHEN and SYDVKM. V was pared by 2 bases and J by 4 bases, with 9 bases between. This CDR3 has 14 residues. In DNA form, the CDR3 reads TGTGCCAGCAGTTTAAATGGGAATAATCAGCCCCAGCATTTT. Its translation: CASSLNGNNQPQHF.

This chain uses TRBV9 with TRBJ2-1; D is unresolved. This CDR3 comprises 11 residues. The germline V gene encodes CDR1 SGDLS and CDR2 YYNGEE. Trimming shortened V by 3 bases and J by 7 bases, and 5 bases separated the two germline ends. CDR3 in amino acids: CASSAGNEQFF. CDR3 nucleotide sequence: TGTGCCAGCAGCGCGGGTAATGAGCAGTTCTTC.

The gene calls are TRBV18 and TRBJ2-7; TRBD1 matches 7 bases. CDR1 is KGHSH, CDR2 LQKENI, per germline. J was trimmed by 0 bases and V by 1 base; bases with no gene match: 3. CDR3 length: 15 amino acids. The CDR3 loop reads CASSPRDSASYEQYF. The CDR3 DNA sequence: TGTGCCAGCTCACCACGGGACAGTGCCTCCTACGAGCAGTACTTC.

The chain employs TRBV6-1 and TRBJ2-6; D remains unclear. The V end lost 3 bases, the J end lost 5 bases, and 5 bases lay between the germline ends. CDR3 length equals 13 residues. Germline CDR1 reads MNHNS; CDR2 reads SASEGT. The CDR3 is CASSERWANVLTF. The CDR3 DNA follows: TGTGCCAGCAGTGAGCGTTGGGCCAACGTCCTGACTTTC.

This clone has only a few counts. This rearrangement joins TRBV2 to TRBJ2-1; 13 nucleotides match TRBD2. Germline V gives CDR1 SNHLY, CDR2 FYNNEI. Losses at the gene ends were 7 bases for V and 7 bases for J; bases not matched to a gene: 10. The CDR3 is 16 residues long. CDR3 sequence reads: CASKSRLAGGQNEQFF. In nucleotides, the CDR3 is TGTGCCAGCAAAAGTAGACTAGCGGGGGGTCAGAATGAGCAGTTCTTC.

The V gene is TRBV30, the J gene TRBJ1-5; 12 bases match TRBD1. Germline CDR1 GTSNPN, CDR2 SVGIG (reference sequence). The length of the CDR3 is 13 residues. Unmatched junction bases numbered 1, after V lost 5 bases and J lost 5 bases. The CDR3: CAWGTGGDQPQHF. CDR3 bases: TGTGCCTGGGGGACAGGGGGCGATCAGCCCCAGCATTTT.

V and J are TRBV9 and TRBJ2-1; D possibly corresponds to TRBD1 (6 bases). The CDR3 has 18 amino acids. The V and J ends lost 3 bases and 0 bases respectively, with 19 bases between them. Per the germline V gene, CDR1 is SGDLS and CDR2 is YYNGEE. The CDR3 reads CASSAFPMGASSYNEQFF. The CDR3 DNA reads TGTGCCAGCAGCGCATTCCCGATGGGGGCGAGCTCCTACAATGAGCAGTTCTTC.

The chain uses TRBV6-1 and TRBJ1-1; 7 positions agree with TRBD1. V gave up 3 bases and J gave up 0 bases; unmatched junction bases: 10. Germline loops: CDR1 MNHNS, CDR2 SASEGT. CDR3 size: 17 residues. Here the CDR3 reads CASSDEQGLPMNTEAFF. The CDR3 DNA follows: TGTGCCAGCAGTGACGAACAGGGGCTCCCTATGAACACTGAAGCTTTCTTT.

This clone was seen repeatedly, ten times or more. The chain is built from TRBV5-6 and TRBJ2-7; D is unclear. The germline V gene encodes CDR1 SGHDT and CDR2 YYEEEE. This CDR3 is built from 15 residues. The V gene lost 0 bases and the J gene lost 3 bases, with 13 bases spanning the gap. CDR3 region: CASSLASGLYYEQYF. CDR3 nucleotides: TGTGCCAGCAGCTTGGCCTCGGGTCTATACTACGAGCAGTACTTC.

This chain uses TRBV6-2 or TRBV6-3 with TRBJ1-2, with D unresolved. The germline V and J ends were trimmed by 0 bases and 5 bases, with 13 bases remaining between them. The germline CDR1 and CDR2 sequences are MNHEY and SVGEGT. The CDR3 consists of 15 residues. Here the CDR3 reads CASSYSRGFRYGYTF. Here the CDR3 DNA reads TGTGCCAGCAGTTACTCGAGAGGGTTTAGATATGGCTACACCTTC.

The CDR3 DNA reads TGTGCCAGCAGCACACCGGGACAGGGAGGTGAAGCTTTCTTT. Amino acids: CASSTPGQGGEAFF. This sequence joins TRBV7-9 and TRBJ1-1; 9 bases fit TRBD1. Germline CDR1 SEHNR, CDR2 FQNEAQ (reference sequence). Trimming took 5 bases from V and 7 from J; bases not matched to a gene: 8. The CDR3 sequence is 14 residues long. The variable domain in full, with the rest retrieved from reference TRBV7-9 and TRBJ1-1, is DTGVSQNPRHKITKRGQNVTFRCDPISEHNRLYWYRQTLGQGPEFLTYFQNEAQLEKSRLLSDRFSAERPKGSFSTLEIQRTEQGDSAMYLCASSTPGQGGEAFFGQGTRLTVV.

The chain recombines TRBV19 with TRBJ2-3; the match to TRBD2 covers 10 bases. The length of the CDR3 is 16 residues. V shed 5 bases and J 0 bases; nucleotides not matched to a gene: 5. Per germline, CDR1 LNHDA and CDR2 SQIVND (reference sequence). The CDR3 protein is CASSYLAGASTDTQYF. CDR3 in DNA: TGTGCCAGTAGTTACCTAGCGGGGGCTAGCACAGATACGCAGTATTTT.

The chain has TRBV10-3 and TRBJ1-1; no reliable D call. Germline V gene data show CDR1 as ENHRY and CDR2 as SYGVKD. V was cut by 4 bases and J by 9 bases, with 12 bases left in between. This CDR3 region has 12 residues. DNA of the CDR3: TGTGCCATCAGTGGCGAGGAACGTAAAGCTTTCTTT. This encodes CAISGEERKAFF.